The clone carrying this T cell receptor (beta chain) was seen many times. Its cognate antigen is unknown. This entry belongs to a study of T cells after yellow fever vaccination. Whole-study results and caveats: Faster peaking, at day 5 versus 15, marked a secondary response that was weaker. Subsequent booster samples again held most clones from primary vaccination (96% CD4, about 90% CD8).

With 2 bases removed from V and 1 base from J, the gap between germline ends came to 16 bases. The CDR3 runs to 17 residues. CDR1 and CDR2 from the germline V gene are WSHSY and SAAADI. Researchers made TCR cDNA using 5'RACE template switching, and this step added a universal primer site and UMIs. MiXCR was run by TCRdb on the 5' RACE reads, yielding one entry per CDR3 protein. The table lists about 75,000 distinct CDR3 sequences, about 7.2% of them singletons, with approximately 31% in the top ten. The specimen was CD8+ T cells sorted from PBMCs, collected 9 to 11 days after the first yellow fever vaccination. The rearrangement uses TRBV10-2 and TRBJ2-3; D may be TRBD2 (6 bases). The clonotype comes from a man aged 18 to 30 who received the YFV17D yellow fever vaccine. The CDR3 here is CASSEAGAGRGTDTQYF. The CDR3 DNA is TGCGCCAGCAGTGAGGCTGGAGCGGGTCGTGGCACAGATACGCAGTATTTT.